The rows below give T cell receptor beta chains drawn from one sample of a study of blood T cell repertoires in COVID-19. Profiling relied on immunoSEQ multiplex PCR, and the TCRdb table lists in-frame clones only, not all of them. Of about 150,000 clones listed, roughly 84% were seen once; the top ten hold more than 40%. Sequencing was performed on peripheral blood. The receptor source for this set is a human donor in a cohort sampled during active COVID-19. Both conserved end residues are part of each CDR3. The D gene is left open where the match is weak. Size is omitted from some rows. Given values are once, few, many or a class for expanded clones.

d_call clone_size j_call v_call cdr3_aa cdr3_nt
- - TRBJ1-5 TRBV28 CASRLPGGNQPQHF TGTGCCAGCAGACTACCCGGCGGCAATCAGCCCCAGCATTTT
- - TRBJ1-2 TRBV4-3 CASSQDLAPGAYGYTF TGCGCCAGCAGCCAAGATCTGGCACCAGGGGCCTATGGCTACACCTTC
- - TRBJ2-5 TRBV7-8 CASSPGLRETQYF TGTGCCAGCAGCCCGGGACTGCGAGAGACCCAGTACTTC
- few TRBJ2-5 TRBV7-3 CASSLRGAFSTQYF TGTGCCAGCAGCTTACGGGGGGCCTTTAGTACCCAGTACTTC
- - TRBJ2-1 TRBV12-3/TRBV12-4 CASISGSNNEQFF TGTGCCAGCATCAGCGGGTCGAACAATGAGCAGTTCTTC
- - TRBJ1-2 TRBV10-3 CAISGGLTNYGYTF TGTGCCATCAGCGGGGGATTGACTAACTATGGCTACACCTTC
- - TRBJ2-1 TRBV7-2 CASSLEHKRTQFF TGTGCCAGCAGCTTAGAACACAAGCGAACCCAGTTCTTC
- - TRBJ1-1 TRBV7-8 CASSLVVQDSKTEAFF TGTGCCAGCAGTTTAGTCGTTCAGGACAGCAAAACTGAAGCTTTCTTT
TRBD1 once TRBJ1-4 TRBV14 CAIRKDRAHEKLFF TGTGCCATCCGTAAGGACAGGGCCCATGAAAAACTGTTTTTT
TRBD1 - TRBJ1-2 TRBV4-1 CASSQVGQGGLSGYTF TGCGCCAGCAGCCAAGTCGGACAGGGTGGCTTAAGTGGCTACACCTTC
- - TRBJ1-5 TRBV30 CAWSLAGSQPQHF TGTGCCTGGAGTTTGGCGGGGTCGCAGCCCCAGCATTTT
TRBD2 - TRBJ2-7 TRBV11-3 CASSLTWGRGGSYEQYF TGTGCCAGCAGCTTAACCTGGGGGCGGGGGGGCTCCTACGAGCAGTACTTC
- once TRBJ2-3 TRBV29-1 CSVEASGADTQYF TGCAGCGTTGAGGCCAGCGGCGCAGATACGCAGTATTTT
- - TRBJ1-3 TRBV2 CASSEARGPGNTIYF TGTGCCAGCAGTGAAGCGCGGGGGCCCGGAAACACCATATATTTT
- - TRBJ2-3 TRBV12-3/TRBV12-4 CASSPRWDTQYF TGTGCCAGCAGTCCCAGGTGGGATACGCAGTATTTT
- - TRBJ2-2 TRBV19 CASSSDRSGELFF TGTGCCAGTAGTTCTGACAGGTCCGGGGAGCTGTTTTTT
- - TRBJ1-3 TRBV11-2 CASSGGGGTIPTIYF TGTGCCAGCAGCGGCGGGGGGGGGACGATCCCCACCATATATTTT
- - TRBJ1-1 TRBV21-1 CASSSPGGTVMNTEAFF TGTGCCAGCAGCTCCCCCGGAGGGACAGTCATGAACACTGAAGCTTTCTTT
- - TRBJ1-2 TRBV10-3 CAISVAENYGYTF TGTGCCATCAGTGTGGCGGAAAACTATGGCTACACCTTC
TRBD1 - TRBJ1-5 TRBV24-1 CATSDLRQGSNQPQHF TGTGCCACCAGTGATTTGAGACAGGGCAGCAATCAGCCCCAGCATTTT
- once TRBJ2-5 TRBV19 CASSIDRGETQYF TGTGCCAGTAGTATAGATCGGGGGGAGACCCAGTACTTC
- - TRBJ2-3 TRBV4-1 CASSQDFRRTDTQYF TGCGCCAGCAGCCAGGACTTTCGTCGCACAGATACGCAGTATTTT
- many TRBJ2-2 TRBV30 CAWSELSGELFF TGTGCCTGGAGTGAACTTTCCGGGGAGCTGTTTTTT
- many TRBJ2-1 TRBV7-3 CASSSPGRSEQFF TGTGCCAGCAGCTCCCCGGGAAGGAGTGAGCAGTTCTTC
- - TRBJ2-7 TRBV5-1 CASRFGSGSYEQYF TGCGCCAGCAGATTTGGCTCCGGGAGCTACGAGCAGTACTTC
- - TRBJ2-3 TRBV9 CASKLEDSTDTQYF TGTGCCAGCAAACTAGAGGATAGCACAGATACGCAGTATTTT
- - TRBJ1-2 TRBV4-2 CASSQDPGGLRGYTF TGTGCCAGCAGCCAAGATCCTGGGGGACTGAGGGGCTACACCTTC
- - TRBJ1-1 TRBV2 CASSEQGGGTEAFF TGTGCCAGCAGTGAACAGGGAGGTGGCACTGAAGCTTTCTTT
- - TRBJ2-5 TRBV10-3 CAISPGGQETQYF TGTGCCATCAGCCCCGGAGGGCAAGAGACCCAGTACTTC
- once TRBJ2-3 TRBV12-3/TRBV12-4 CASSLASEGTQYF TGTGCCAGCAGTTTGGCCTCTGAGGGTACGCAGTATTTT
TRBD2 - TRBJ2-1 TRBV2 CASSEGLAAYNEQFF TGTGCCAGCAGTGAGGGTCTAGCGGCCTACAATGAGCAGTTCTTC
TRBD1 - TRBJ1-3 TRBV19 CASSKSGTGGRNTIYF TGTGCCAGTAGTAAATCCGGGACAGGGGGACGGAACACCATATATTTT
- - TRBJ2-5 TRBV12-3/TRBV12-4 CASSQGLQETQYF TGTGCCAGCAGCCAAGGACTGCAAGAGACCCAGTACTTC
- - TRBJ1-1 TRBV10-3 CAISEGSRDTANTEAFF TGTGCCATCAGTGAAGGATCCCGGGACACCGCGAACACTGAAGCTTTCTTT
- - TRBJ1-4 TRBV9 CASSLQAYGSEKLFF TGTGCCAGCAGCCTACAGGCTTACGGGTCGGAAAAACTGTTTTTT
- - TRBJ1-2 TRBV10-3 CAISESGQFYGYTF TGTGCCATCAGTGAGTCTGGGCAGTTCTATGGCTACACCTTC
- - TRBJ2-3 TRBV10-2 CASSESGGEGTDTQYF TGCGCCAGCAGTGAGTCCGGAGGGGAGGGCACAGATACGCAGTATTTT
- - TRBJ1-4 TRBV7-2 CASSLARENEKLFF TGTGCCAGCAGCTTAGCGCGGGAGAATGAAAAACTGTTTTTT
- few TRBJ2-1 TRBV13 CASSLQGYNEQFF TGTGCCAGCAGCCTACAGGGCTACAATGAGCAGTTCTTC
TRBD1 - TRBJ2-5 TRBV5-6 CASSGTGIQETQYF TGTGCCAGCAGCGGGACAGGCATACAAGAGACCCAGTACTTC
- - TRBJ2-1 TRBV27 CASSSFRGSYNEQFF TGTGCCAGCAGTTCCTTCAGGGGCTCCTACAATGAGCAGTTCTTC
- - TRBJ2-5 TRBV19 CVSSRRELETQYF TGTGTCAGTAGTAGACGGGAATTAGAGACCCAGTACTTC
TRBD2 - TRBJ2-2 TRBV5-1 CASNPGLVVPGELFF TGCGCCAGCAACCCGGGACTAGTTGTCCCCGGGGAGCTGTTTTTT
TRBD1 - TRBJ2-3 TRBV11-2 CASSSRTGTSTDTQYF TGTGCCAGCAGCTCTCGGACAGGGACTAGCACAGATACGCAGTATTTT
- once TRBJ2-5 TRBV2 CASRRTVQETQYF TGTGCCAGCAGACGGACAGTTCAAGAGACCCAGTACTTC
TRBD1 - TRBJ1-5 TRBV24-1 CATSPGTAGNQPQHF TGTGCCACCAGTCCCGGGACAGCTGGAAATCAGCCCCAGCATTTT
- - TRBJ2-2 TRBV7-3 CASSPGTPDTGELFF TGTGCCAGCAGTCCCGGGACTCCGGACACCGGGGAGCTGTTTTTT
- - TRBJ2-3 TRBV16 CASSQSQGTIDTQYF TGTGCCAGCAGCCAATCCCAAGGGACAATCGATACGCAGTATTTT
- - TRBJ1-2 TRBV4-1 CASSQLLAPNYGYTF TGCGCCAGCAGCCAGCTTCTAGCACCTAACTATGGCTACACCTTC
TRBD2 few TRBJ2-2 TRBV3-1/TRBV3-2 CASSQGLAGLNTGELFF TGTGCCAGCAGCCAAGGGCTAGCGGGACTTAACACCGGGGAGCTGTTTTTT
- - TRBJ1-2 TRBV18 CASSPGYRNYGYTF TGTGCCAGCTCACCAGGGTACAGAAACTATGGCTACACCTTC
- once TRBJ1-3 TRBV6-5 CASRPTASGNTIYF TGTGCCAGCAGGCCAACAGCTTCTGGAAACACCATATATTTT
- - TRBJ1-1 TRBV29-1 CSVGGRVNTEAFF TGCAGCGTTGGTGGCAGGGTGAACACTGAAGCTTTCTTT
TRBD1 - TRBJ2-3 TRBV7-8 CASSTKTGGATDTQYF TGTGCCAGCAGCACAAAGACAGGGGGAGCCACAGATACGCAGTATTTT
- few TRBJ1-5 TRBV6-2/TRBV6-3 CASSPGREGNQPQHF TGTGCCAGCAGCCCCGGCAGGGAGGGCAATCAGCCCCAGCATTTT